These 15 T cell receptor beta chains were all obtained from the same sample, sequenced in a study of blood T cells in healthy people across ages. It was with a sample-barcoded 5' primer and a J-beta primer mix that a second PCR of roughly 6 to 12 cycles was run. TCRdb re-analysed the 5' RACE reads in MiXCR, keeping a single row per CDR3 protein. In the table there are some 1.7 million distinct CDR3 sequences, roughly 27% of which are singletons. Sequencing input: blood. The receptors here all came from a woman between 25 and 40 years old in good health.

The chain joins TRBV6-2 or TRBV6-3 to TRBJ2-1; D unclear. V dropped 0 bases and J dropped 2 bases, with 11 bases sitting between them. The germline gives CDR1 MNHEY, CDR2 SVGEGT. The CDR3 length is 16 residues. The DNA of the CDR3 is TGTGCCAGCAGTTACTCTGCTGGAGATACCTACAATGAGCAGTTCTTC. It codes for CASSYSAGDTYNEQFF.

In this sample, this clonotype turned up a few times. The CDR3 here is CASSDPRDTLYEQFF. As DNA, the CDR3 is TGTGCCAGCAGCGACCCCCGGGACACGTTATATGAGCAGTTCTTC. The V call is TRBV9, the J call TRBJ2-1; D may be TRBD1 (6 bases). Trimming pared 3 bases from V and 8 bases from J, leaving 18 bases between. This CDR3 spans 15 amino acids. Per germline, CDR1 SGDLS and CDR2 YYNGEE.

This clonotype was detected ten times or more. The chain is built from TRBV20-1 and TRBJ2-1; D is uncertain. Germline loops: CDR1 DFQATT, CDR2 SNEGSKA (reference sequence). The CDR3 extends over 13 amino acids. The germline V and J ends were trimmed by 6 bases and 6 bases, with 15 bases remaining between them. CDR3 residues: CSAPKGYSNEQFF. The CDR3 DNA follows: TGCAGTGCCCCCAAGGGCTACTCCAATGAGCAGTTCTTC.

V and J are TRBV14 and TRBJ2-1; 10 bases are shared with TRBD2. The V segment lost 4 bases and the J segment 8 bases; nucleotides outside the gene matches: 11. The CDR3 has 16 residues. The V gene's germline CDR1 is SGHDN and CDR2 FVKESK. The CDR3 DNA sequence: TGTGCCAGCAGCCGACTAGGGGGACTAGCGATCGATGAGCAGTTCTTC. It translates to CASSRLGGLAIDEQFF. Full variable domain (missing parts from reference TRBV14 and TRBJ2-1): EAGVTQFPSHSVIEKGQTVTLRCDPISGHDNLYWYRRVMGKEIKFLLHFVKESKQDESGMPNNRFLAERTGGTYSTLKVQPAELEDSGVYFCASSRLGGLAIDEQFFGPGTRLTVL.

The J gene is TRBJ2-3, the V gene TRBV29-1, with no clear D. The CDR3 contains 12 residues. Germline V gene lookup returns CDR1 SQVTM and CDR2 ANQGSEA. V was trimmed by 5 bases and J by 2 bases, leaving 8 bases between them. Written as DNA, the CDR3 is TGCAGCGTTTTAACAGCCACAGATACGCAGTATTTT. As protein: CSVLTATDTQYF.

This rearrangement joins TRBV6-6 to TRBJ1-2; D perhaps matches TRBD1 (5 bases). This CDR3 spans 14 amino acids. Trimming pared 2 bases from V and 0 bases from J, leaving 7 bases between. CDR1 and CDR2 (germline): MNHNY, SVGAGI (reference sequence). The CDR3 coding sequence is TGTGCCAGCAGTTACGAGACAGCTAACTATGGCTACACCTTC. This codes for CASSYETANYGYTF.

This clonotype was seen ten or more times. The rearrangement uses TRBV20-1 and TRBJ1-1; D not resolved. V was cut by 5 bases and J by 1 base, with 5 bases left in between. CDR1 DFQATT and CDR2 SNEGSKA come from the germline V gene (reference sequence). This CDR3 has 11 residues. The CDR3 loop reads CSAGRNTEAFF. CDR3 bases: TGCAGTGCTGGGAGGAACACTGAAGCTTTCTTT.

This clonotype was observed many times. The chain couples TRBV10-3 to TRBJ2-7; D gene ambiguous. The germline gives CDR1 ENHRY, CDR2 SYGVKD. The CDR3 is 13 amino acids. Trimming pared 3 bases from V and 4 bases from J, leaving 10 bases between. The chain's CDR3 is CAISDVQLYEQYF. The CDR3 nucleotides read TGTGCCATCAGTGATGTCCAACTTTACGAGCAGTACTTC.

The genes are TRBV7-9 and TRBJ1-1; TRBD1 is a possible D gene (5 bases). The CDR3 has 15 amino acids. The V and J ends lost 5 bases and 4 bases respectively, with 17 bases between them. Germline-derived CDR1 and CDR2 are SEHNR and FQNEAQ (reference sequence). CDR3 nucleotide sequence: TGTGCCAGCAGCACCGTCGAAGGGGCCGGCACTGAAGCTTTCTTT. This encodes CASSTVEGAGTEAFF. The full variable domain, its missing parts supplied by reference TRBV7-9 and TRBJ1-1, is DTGVSQNPRHKITKRGQNVTFRCDPISEHNRLYWYRQTLGQGPEFLTYFQNEAQLEKSRLLSDRFSAERPKGSFSTLEIQRTEQGDSAMYLCASSTVEGAGTEAFFGQGTRLTVV.

At least ten counts were recorded for this clonotype. The V gene is TRBV12-3 or TRBV12-4, the J gene TRBJ2-7; D perhaps matches TRBD2 (6 bases). Trimming left V 6 bases short and J 3 bases short, with 15 bases between. The CDR3 totals 14 residues. This CDR3 reads CASRPGLTIYEQYF. CDR3 nucleotide sequence: TGTGCCAGCAGGCCGGGACTGACAATCTACGAGCAGTACTTC.

V usage is TRBV2 and J usage is TRBJ1-5, with D hard to call. Germline V gene sequence: CDR1 SNHLY, CDR2 FYNNEI. V lost 4 bases and J lost 6, with 13 bases in between. The CDR3 length is 14 residues. The CDR3 protein is CASSVVRGTQPQHF. Here the CDR3 DNA reads TGTGCCAGCAGTGTAGTTAGAGGAACTCAGCCCCAGCATTTT.

Of note for this clonotype: A much larger clone differs by one base, so this may be a read error. This sequence joins TRBV6-6 and TRBJ1-2, with D perhaps matching TRBD1 (6 bases). This CDR3 region has 13 residues. The V gene's germline CDR1 is MNHNY and CDR2 SVGAGI (reference sequence). Written as DNA, the CDR3 is TGTGCCAGCAGTTACGGGTCAGGGGATGGCGACACCTTC. Translation: CASSYGSGDGDTF.

This clonotype was seen a handful of times. This chain links TRBV7-2 with TRBJ2-1, with D maybe TRBD2 (6 bases). The CDR3 is 14 amino acids. V was clipped by 3 bases and J by 5 bases, with 11 bases between them. The V gene's germline CDR1 is SGHTA and CDR2 FQGNSA. The CDR3 is CASSFGTQNNEQFF. Written as DNA, the CDR3 is TGTGCCAGCAGCTTTGGGACTCAGAACAATGAGCAGTTCTTC.

This clonotype was counted only a few times. The chain has TRBV20-1 and TRBJ1-1; D gene ambiguous. V lost 3 bases and J 9 bases, leaving 17 bases between the germline ends. This CDR3 is built from 13 residues. The germline V gene has CDR1 DFQATT and CDR2 SNEGSKA (reference sequence). The CDR3 reads CSASHLAERQAFF. The CDR3 bases are TGCAGTGCTAGCCATCTTGCAGAACGGCAAGCTTTCTTT.

Of note for this clonotype: At one end, the junction sequence differs from germline, possibly due to a read error. This CDR3 is CANSLVLAGGWNEQYF. The CDR3 DNA reads as TGTGCCAACAGCTTAGTACTAGCGGGAGGTTGGAACGAGCAGTACTTC. The genes are TRBV7-8 and TRBJ2-5; 12 nucleotides agree with TRBD2. The J call may be incorrect, as the DNA end agrees better with TRBJ2-7. This CDR3 has 16 residues. Germline V CDR1 and CDR2: SGHVS, FQNEAQ.